Listed below are T cell receptor beta chains from one sample, sequenced in a study of CD8 T cells in ankylosing spondylitis. MiXCR, run by TCRdb on the 5' RACE reads, gives a single entry per CDR3 protein. The profile shows around 490,000 distinct CDR3 sequences, 5.3% of them singletons. The sequencing sample was made of blood, either unsorted or a sorted T cell fraction (not recorded which). The origin of the receptors is a male donor with ankylosing spondylitis. CDR3s include the opening cysteine and the closing phenylalanine or tryptophan. The D gene is left open where the match is weak. Clone size is stated in some rows and not others, as once, few, many or a class when expanded.

D gene,clone size,J gene,V gene,CDR3 protein,CDR3 DNA
.,many,TRBJ1-1,TRBV9,CASSVVPANTEAFF,TGTGCCAGCAGCGTAGTTCCAGCCAACACTGAAGCTTTCTTT
.,many,TRBJ1-1,TRBV7-3,CASSPPRRNTEAFF,TGTGCCAGCAGCCCCCCCCGGAGGAACACTGAAGCTTTCTTT
.,many,TRBJ1-2,TRBV12-3/TRBV12-4,CASSRGTTTNYGYTF,TGTGCCAGCAGTAGAGGGACAACAACTAACTATGGCTACACCTTC
.,few,TRBJ2-1,TRBV13,CASSDIAVRNEQFF,TGTGCCAGCAGCGACATAGCGGTTCGAAATGAGCAGTTCTTC
TRBD1,many,TRBJ1-1,TRBV28,CASNRDRGIMNTEAFF,TGTGCCAGCAACCGGGACAGGGGTATTATGAACACTGAAGCTTTCTTT
.,many,TRBJ2-7,TRBV29-1,CSVEAGINSYEQYF,TGCAGCGTTGAAGCTGGGATCAACTCCTACGAGCAGTACTTC
.,many,TRBJ2-1,TRBV27,CASSLIAPGPSRAYNEQFF,TGTGCCAGCAGTTTGATAGCTCCGGGACCCTCTAGGGCTTACAATGAGCAGTTCTTC
.,many,TRBJ1-1,TRBV10-3,CAISETGFTEAFF,TGTGCCATCAGTGAGACGGGGTTCACTGAAGCTTTCTTT
.,many,TRBJ2-3,TRBV7-9,CASSLNLVGDTQYF,TGTGCCAGCAGCTTGAATTTAGTGGGAGATACGCAGTATTTT
.,many,TRBJ2-3,TRBV9,CASSERLVGNGDTQYF,TGTGCCAGCAGCGAGCGACTAGTTGGAAATGGAGATACGCAGTATTTT
.,many,TRBJ2-2,TRBV15,CATSRAWGGELFF,TGTGCCACCAGCAGAGCTTGGGGCGGGGAGCTGTTTTTT
.,few,TRBJ2-7,TRBV3-1,CASSRRGRANEQYF,TGTGCCAGCAGTAGGCGGGGAAGGGCCAACGAGCAGTACTTC
.,.,TRBJ1-4,TRBV25-1,CASSEWNEKLFF,TGTGCCAGCAGCGAATGGAATGAAAAACTGTTTTTT
.,many,TRBJ2-7,TRBV6-2/TRBV6-3,CASRPWTGAYEQYF,TGTGCCAGCCGCCCTTGGACTGGGGCCTACGAGCAGTACTTC
TRBD2,many,TRBJ2-3,TRBV5-1,CASSLIIAGSTDTQYF,TGCGCCAGCAGCTTGATTATAGCGGGGAGCACAGATACGCAGTATTTT
TRBD2,many,TRBJ2-5,TRBV6-5,CASSYLAGGRQETQYF,TGTGCCAGCAGTTACCTAGCGGGAGGGAGGCAAGAGACCCAGTACTTC
.,many,TRBJ2-7,TRBV28,CASFRRGSRGYEQYF,TGTGCCAGCTTCCGTAGGGGGAGTCGTGGGTACGAGCAGTACTTC